This is a list of T cell receptor beta chains from one sample in a study of OX40 agonist ivuxolimab in advanced cancers. Sequencing was performed with immunoSEQ multiplex PCR; in TCRdb, only in-frame clones are kept and a portion is missing. The sample has approximately 84,000 clones; just over 90% are singletons. The sequencing used CD4+ or CD8+ T cells sorted from blood, collected in a trial of the OX40 agonist ivuxolimab. The source is an adult with an advanced solid tumor such as melanoma, head and neck, liver or kidney cancer. Each CDR3 is given with its conserved first and last residue. The D gene is left open where the match is weak. Size tells how often a clone was seen (once, few, many) or the class of an expanded clone, and some rows leave it out.

TRBJ2-3 | . | TRBV5-1 | . | CASSLLGLRTDTQYF | TGCGCCAGCAGCCTACTGGGTTTGCGCACAGATACGCAGTATTTT
TRBJ1-4 | . | TRBV5-1 | . | CASNPGPIATNEKLFF | TGCGCCAGCAACCCAGGACCGATCGCAACTAATGAAAAACTGTTTTTT
TRBJ1-4 | . | TRBV18 | . | CASSPWGTPYEKLFF | TGTGCCAGCTCACCATGGGGGACACCCTATGAAAAACTGTTTTTT
TRBJ2-7 | . | TRBV27 | . | CASSFGGREQYF | TGTGCCAGCAGTTTTGGGGGACGCGAGCAGTACTTC
TRBJ2-2 | TRBD2 | TRBV28 | once | CASSGPAGRGTNTGELFF | TGTGCCAGCAGCGGACCAGCAGGGAGGGGAACGAACACCGGGGAGCTGTTTTTT
TRBJ2-5 | . | TRBV5-8 | . | CASSSHGQFQETQYF | TGTGCCAGCAGCTCTCATGGACAGTTTCAAGAGACCCAGTACTTC
TRBJ2-7 | TRBD2 | TRBV7-2 | . | CASSFSGGEEQYF | TGTGCCAGCAGCTTTAGCGGGGGGGAGGAGCAGTACTTC
TRBJ2-3 | . | TRBV4-1 | . | CASSQVPGSTDTQYF | TGCGCCAGCAGCCAAGTACCAGGGTCAACAGATACGCAGTATTTT
TRBJ1-1 | . | TRBV6-5 | . | CASSYSGGDTEAFF | TGTGCCAGCAGTTACTCGGGGGGTGACACTGAAGCTTTCTTT
TRBJ1-1 | . | TRBV7-9 | . | CASSSLGPTEAFF | TGTGCCAGCAGCTCTCTGGGCCCAACTGAAGCTTTCTTT
TRBJ2-7 | . | TRBV7-2 | . | CASEGRSYEQYF | TGTGCCAGCGAAGGACGGAGCTATGAGCAGTACTTC
TRBJ1-5 | . | TRBV18 | . | CASSWAPGNQPQHF | TGTGCCAGCTCCTGGGCCCCGGGTAATCAGCCCCAGCATTTT
TRBJ1-1 | TRBD1 | TRBV6-1 | . | CASSDPGQQRAFF | TGTGCCAGCAGCGACCCGGGACAGCAGCGAGCTTTCTTT
TRBJ1-3 | . | TRBV28 | . | CASSTSGAGNTIYF | TGTGCCAGCAGTACATCAGGGGCTGGAAACACCATATATTTT
TRBJ1-5 | . | TRBV28 | . | CASSPAGQPQHF | TGTGCCAGCAGTCCAGCGGGTCAGCCCCAGCATTTT
TRBJ1-2 | . | TRBV18 | . | CASSPGGDYGYTF | TGTGCCAGCTCACCAGGGGGCGACTATGGCTACACCTTC
TRBJ1-1 | . | TRBV7-8 | once | CASSRGARGGTEAFF | TGTGCCAGCAGCAGGGGGGCTAGGGGAGGCACTGAAGCTTTCTTT
TRBJ1-1 | . | TRBV19 | . | CASSIEGNTEAFF | TGTGCCAGTAGTATAGAGGGGAACACTGAAGCTTTCTTT
TRBJ1-5 | . | TRBV7-2 | . | CASSLEAGPQPQHF | TGTGCCAGCAGCTTAGAAGCAGGGCCTCAGCCCCAGCATTTT
TRBJ2-2 | . | TRBV11-2 | . | CASSFSGSNTGELFF | TGTGCCAGCAGCTTTAGCGGATCGAACACCGGGGAGCTGTTTTTT
TRBJ2-1 | TRBD1 | TRBV5-1 | . | CASSPRQGASEQFF | TGCGCCAGCAGCCCTCGACAGGGGGCAAGTGAGCAGTTCTTC
TRBJ2-2 | . | TRBV9 | . | CASSVTDGELFF | TGTGCCAGCAGCGTCACGGACGGGGAGCTGTTTTTT
TRBJ2-5 | . | TRBV5-5 | . | CASSFGTLQETQYF | TGTGCCAGCAGCTTTGGGACACTCCAAGAGACCCAGTACTTC
TRBJ2-5 | TRBD2 | TRBV27 | . | CASSITGLAEETQYF | TGTGCCAGCAGTATTACGGGACTAGCGGAAGAGACCCAGTACTTC
TRBJ2-1 | . | TRBV7-2 | . | CASSLYFRGGQFF | TGTGCCAGCAGCTTATATTTTAGAGGGGGTCAGTTCTTC
TRBJ2-5 | . | TRBV18 | . | CASSPAVGTQYF | TGTGCCAGCTCACCAGCCGTTGGGACCCAGTACTTC
TRBJ1-2 | TRBD1 | TRBV5-1 | few | CASSLEWDRGGYTF | TGCGCCAGCAGCTTGGAGTGGGACAGGGGTGGCTACACCTTC
TRBJ1-1 | . | TRBV5-8 | . | CASSYHLSRLWTEAFF | TGTGCCAGCAGTTACCATTTAAGCCGGCTTTGGACTGAAGCTTTCTTT